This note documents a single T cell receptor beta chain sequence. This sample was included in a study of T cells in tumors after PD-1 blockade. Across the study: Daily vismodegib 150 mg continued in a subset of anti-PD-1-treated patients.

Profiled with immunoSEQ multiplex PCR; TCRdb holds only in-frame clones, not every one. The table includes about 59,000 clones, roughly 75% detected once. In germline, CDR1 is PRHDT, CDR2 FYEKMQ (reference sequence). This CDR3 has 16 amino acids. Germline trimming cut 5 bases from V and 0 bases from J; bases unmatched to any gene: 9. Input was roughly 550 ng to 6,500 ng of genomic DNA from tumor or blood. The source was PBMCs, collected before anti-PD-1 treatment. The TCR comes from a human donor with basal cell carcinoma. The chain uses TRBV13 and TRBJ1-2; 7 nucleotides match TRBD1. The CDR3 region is CASSLTGERPNYGYTF. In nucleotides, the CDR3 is TGTGCCAGCAGCCTCACAGGGGAGCGGCCTAACTATGGCTACACCTTC.